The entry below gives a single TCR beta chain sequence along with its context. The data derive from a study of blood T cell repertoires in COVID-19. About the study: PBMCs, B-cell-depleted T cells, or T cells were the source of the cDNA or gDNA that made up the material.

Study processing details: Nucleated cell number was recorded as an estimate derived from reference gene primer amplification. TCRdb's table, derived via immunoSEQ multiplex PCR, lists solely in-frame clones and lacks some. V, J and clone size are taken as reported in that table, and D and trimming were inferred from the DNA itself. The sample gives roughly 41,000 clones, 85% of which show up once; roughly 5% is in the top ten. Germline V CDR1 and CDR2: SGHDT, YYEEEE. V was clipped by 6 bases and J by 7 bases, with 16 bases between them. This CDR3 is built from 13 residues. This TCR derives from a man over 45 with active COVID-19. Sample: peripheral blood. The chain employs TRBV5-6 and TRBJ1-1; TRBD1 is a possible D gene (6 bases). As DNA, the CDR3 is TGTGCCAGCACCGGAGGGGGGGGTGGTGAAGCTTTCTTT. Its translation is CASTGGGGGEAFF. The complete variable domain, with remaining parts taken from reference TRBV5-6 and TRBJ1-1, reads DAGVTQSPTHLIKTRGQQVTLRCSPKSGHDTVSWYQQALGQGPQFIFQYYEEEERQRGNFPDRFSGHQFPNYSSELNVNALLLGDSALYLCASTGGGGGEAFFGQGTRLTVV.